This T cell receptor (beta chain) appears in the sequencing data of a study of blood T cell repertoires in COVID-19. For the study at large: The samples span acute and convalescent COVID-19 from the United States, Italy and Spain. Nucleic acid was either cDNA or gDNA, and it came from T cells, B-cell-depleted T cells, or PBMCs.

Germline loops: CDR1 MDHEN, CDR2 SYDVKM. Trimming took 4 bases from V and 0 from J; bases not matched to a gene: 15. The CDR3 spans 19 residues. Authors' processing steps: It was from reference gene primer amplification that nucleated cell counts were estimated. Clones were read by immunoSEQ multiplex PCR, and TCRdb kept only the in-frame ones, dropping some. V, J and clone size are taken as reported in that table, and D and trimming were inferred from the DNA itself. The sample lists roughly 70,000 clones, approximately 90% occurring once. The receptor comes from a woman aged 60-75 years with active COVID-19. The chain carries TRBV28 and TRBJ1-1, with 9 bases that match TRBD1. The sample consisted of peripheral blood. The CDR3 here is CASSSISLYGQGMNTEAFF. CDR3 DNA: TGTGCCAGCAGTTCCATTTCTTTGTATGGACAGGGGATGAACACTGAAGCTTTCTTT.